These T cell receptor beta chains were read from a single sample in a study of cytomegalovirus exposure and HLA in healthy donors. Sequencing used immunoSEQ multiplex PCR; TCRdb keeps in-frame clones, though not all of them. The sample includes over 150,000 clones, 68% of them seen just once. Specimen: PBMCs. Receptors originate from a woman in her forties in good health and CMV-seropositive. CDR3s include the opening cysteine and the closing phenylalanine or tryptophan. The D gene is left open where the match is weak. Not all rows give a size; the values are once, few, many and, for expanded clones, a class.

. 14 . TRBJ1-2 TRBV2 TGTGCCAGCAGTGAAGTTCGGCAGGGCGGTGGCTACACCTTC CASSEVRQGGGYTF
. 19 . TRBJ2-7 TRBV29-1 TGCAGCGATCCTCCCCGATTTAGGCCTCCAGAAAGGGGTGCCTACGGGCAGTACTTC CSDPPRFRPPERGAYGQYF
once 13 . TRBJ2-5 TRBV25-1 TGTGCCACCCAAGTGTCCCAGGGGGAGACCCAGTACTTC CATQVSQGETQYF
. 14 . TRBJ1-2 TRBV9 TGTGCCAGCAGCGGGGTCGACAGTGACTATGGCTACACCTTC CASSGVDSDYGYTF
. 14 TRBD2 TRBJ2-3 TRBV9 TGTGCCAGCAGCGTAGGGGAGGGGCCAGATACGCAGTATTTT CASSVGEGPDTQYF
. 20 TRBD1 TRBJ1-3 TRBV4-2 TGTGCCAGCAGCCAGCCTGGACAGGGTTTATTGGGACGCTCTGGAAACACCATATATTTT CASSQPGQGLLGRSGNTIYF
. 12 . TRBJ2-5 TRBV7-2 TGTGCCAGCAGCGCCACCAGGGAGACCCAGTACTTC CASSATRETQYF
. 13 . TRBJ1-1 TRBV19 TGTGCCAGGGCGCGACACGGGAACCCTGAAGCTTTCTTT CARARHGNPEAFF
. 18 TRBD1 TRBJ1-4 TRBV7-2 TGTGCCAGCAGCTTCCCGCGGACAGGGAGTTCAACTAATGAAAAACTGTTTTTT CASSFPRTGSSTNEKLFF
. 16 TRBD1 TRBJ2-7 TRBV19 TGTGCCAGTAGTACGCCCCGGGACAGGGCGAACTACGAGCAGTACTTC CASSTPRDRANYEQYF
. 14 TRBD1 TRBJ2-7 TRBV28 TGTGCCAGCAGTTGGGGGACAGCCCTATACGAGCAGTACTTC CASSWGTALYEQYF
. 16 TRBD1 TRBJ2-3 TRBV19 TGTGCCAGTAGTACCCCGGACAGGGGTTACACAGATACGCAGTATTTT CASSTPDRGYTDTQYF
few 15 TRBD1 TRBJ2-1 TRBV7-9 TGTGCCAGCAGCGCCGGACAGGGGGCGGTGAATGAGCAGTTCTTC CASSAGQGAVNEQFF
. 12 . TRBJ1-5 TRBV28 TGTGCCAGCAGTACCGCGGGCCAGCCCCAGCATTTT CASSTAGQPQHF
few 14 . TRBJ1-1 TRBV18 TGTGCCAGCTCACCGAATGGACAGAACACTGAAGCTTTCTTT CASSPNGQNTEAFF
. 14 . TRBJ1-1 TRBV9 TGTGCCAGCAGCGAACTGGGGAGTTCGACTGAAGCTTTCTTT CASSELGSSTEAFF
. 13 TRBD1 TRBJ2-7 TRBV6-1 TGTGCCAGCAGAGGGGACAGTACTGGGGAGCAGTACTTC CASRGDSTGEQYF
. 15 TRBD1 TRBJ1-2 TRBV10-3 TGTGCCATCAGTGAGTCGGACAGGGCGACGAATGGCTACACCTTC CAISESDRATNGYTF
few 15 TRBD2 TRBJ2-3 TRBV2 TGTGCCAGCAGGGTCGAGGGGACTAGTGGAAATACGCAGTATTTT CASRVEGTSGNTQYF
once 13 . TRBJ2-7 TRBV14 TGTGCCAGCAGCCAGGCTCGCCGGGGCGAGCAGTACTTC CASSQARRGEQYF
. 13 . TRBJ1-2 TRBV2 TGTGCCAGCAGTGAAAACAGGGACTATGGCTACACCTTC CASSENRDYGYTF
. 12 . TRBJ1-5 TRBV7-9 TGTTCCAGCAGCCCCGAAACAGGGCCCCAGCATTTT CSSSPETGPQHF
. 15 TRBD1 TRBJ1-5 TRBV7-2 TGTGCCAGCAGCTTCGGGACAGGGGGCGTTCAGCCCCAGCATTTT CASSFGTGGVQPQHF
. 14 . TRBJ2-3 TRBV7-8 TGTGCCAGCAGCACAGGCGATGCCACAGATACGCAGTATTTT CASSTGDATDTQYF